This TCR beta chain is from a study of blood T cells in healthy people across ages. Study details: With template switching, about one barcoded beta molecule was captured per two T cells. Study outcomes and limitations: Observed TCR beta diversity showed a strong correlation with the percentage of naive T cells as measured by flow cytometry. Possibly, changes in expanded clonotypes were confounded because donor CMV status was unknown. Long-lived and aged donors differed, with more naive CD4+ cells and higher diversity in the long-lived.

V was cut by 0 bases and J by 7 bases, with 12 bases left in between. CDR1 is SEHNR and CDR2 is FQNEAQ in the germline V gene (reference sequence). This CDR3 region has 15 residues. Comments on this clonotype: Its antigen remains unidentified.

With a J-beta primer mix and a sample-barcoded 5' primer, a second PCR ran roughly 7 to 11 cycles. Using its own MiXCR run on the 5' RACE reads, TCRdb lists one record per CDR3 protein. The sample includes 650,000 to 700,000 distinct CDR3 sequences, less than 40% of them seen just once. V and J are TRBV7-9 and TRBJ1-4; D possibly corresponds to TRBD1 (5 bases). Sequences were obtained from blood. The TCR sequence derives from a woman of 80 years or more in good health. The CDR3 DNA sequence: TGTGCCAGCAGCTTAGCGGCGGGGGGATCTGAAAAACTGTTTTTT. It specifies CASSLAAGGSEKLFF. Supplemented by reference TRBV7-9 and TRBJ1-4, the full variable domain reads DTGVSQNPRHKITKRGQNVTFRCDPISEHNRLYWYRQTLGQGPEFLTYFQNEAQLEKSRLLSDRFSAERPKGSFSTLEIQRTEQGDSAMYLCASSLAAGGSEKLFFGSGTQLSVL.